A single count supports the clone carrying this T cell receptor (beta chain). CDR3 length equals 16 residues. Germline trimming cut 1 base from V and 2 bases from J; bases unmatched to any gene: 7. Germline CDR1 SGHNT, CDR2 YENEEA. The sample originates from a study of blood T cell repertoires in COVID-19. Study summary: Nucleic acid was either cDNA or gDNA, and it came from T cells, B-cell-depleted T cells, or PBMCs.

Using immunoSEQ multiplex PCR, the repertoire was profiled, and TCRdb retains in-frame clones only, with some absent. The sample contains 250,000 to 300,000 clones, 89% of which appear only once. The participants were between roughly 18 and 89 years old and came from roughly 24 US areas. Allocation to cohorts depended on clinical history reported by the participants. The sequencing sample was made of PBMCs or T cells enriched from blood (not recorded which). The receptor's source is a woman aged 60 to 75 who had recovered from COVID-19. The genes are TRBV11-3 and TRBJ2-7; 8 bases fit TRBD2. CDR3 residues: CASSLALGAGAYEQYF. For the CDR3, the DNA is TGTGCCAGCAGCTTAGCTCTCGGAGCGGGAGCCTACGAGCAGTACTTC.